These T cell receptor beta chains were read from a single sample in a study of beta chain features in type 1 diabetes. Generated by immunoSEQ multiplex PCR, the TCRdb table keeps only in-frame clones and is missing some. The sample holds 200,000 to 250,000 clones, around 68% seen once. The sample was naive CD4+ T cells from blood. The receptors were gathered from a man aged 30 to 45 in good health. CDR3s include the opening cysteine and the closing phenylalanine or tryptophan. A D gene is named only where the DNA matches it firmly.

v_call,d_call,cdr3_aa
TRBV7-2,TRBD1,CASSLEGTGRSSYTF
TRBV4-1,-,CASSQVLSNQPQHF
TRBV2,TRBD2,CASSETSGGETQYF
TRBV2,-,CASSLENEAFF
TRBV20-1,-,CSAARTDTQYF
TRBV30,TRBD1,CAWSRQGNNSPLHF
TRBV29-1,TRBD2,CSVGREAGREQYF
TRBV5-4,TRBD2,CASSSAGGNYNEQFF
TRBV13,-,CASSLPTLRLDTQYF
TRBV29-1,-,CSDMNRVNYGYTF